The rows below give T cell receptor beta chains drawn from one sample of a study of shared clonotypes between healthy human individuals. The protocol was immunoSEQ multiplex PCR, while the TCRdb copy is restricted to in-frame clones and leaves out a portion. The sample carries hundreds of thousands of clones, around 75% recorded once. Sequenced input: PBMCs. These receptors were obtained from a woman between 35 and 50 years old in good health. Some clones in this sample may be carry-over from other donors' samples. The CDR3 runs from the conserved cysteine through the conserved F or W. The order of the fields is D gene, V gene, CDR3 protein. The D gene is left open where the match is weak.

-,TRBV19,CASSIDGTSYEQYF
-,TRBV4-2,CASSPQGGDIEQFF
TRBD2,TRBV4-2,CASSPLSSGDYNEQFF
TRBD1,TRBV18,CASSPSGTAYGYTF
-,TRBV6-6,CASSYSASVSEQYF
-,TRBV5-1,CASSGGPGLDYGYTF
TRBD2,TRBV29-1,CSVVPAGGYEQYF
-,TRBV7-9,CASSLLETSTDTQYF
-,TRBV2,CASTKGGFSGANVLTF
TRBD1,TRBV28,CASSPPMGQGSYEQYF
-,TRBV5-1,CASSLDTGVPSYTF
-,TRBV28,CASRQDWIYGYTF
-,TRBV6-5,CASRTSTDTQYF
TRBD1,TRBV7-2,CASSVDRYHQPQHF
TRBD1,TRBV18,CASSPRGQVYEKLFF
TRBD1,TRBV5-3,CARSFRGQGNEVQETQYF
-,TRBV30,CAWSEMTAGTPQHF
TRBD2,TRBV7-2,CASSRNLAGGADTQYF
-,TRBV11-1,CASSLDREQPQHF
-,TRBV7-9,CASKSGVEVGVTEAFF